Detailed here is one T cell receptor beta chain. Its matching antigen is unknown. Researchers reported sorting CD4+ naive, central memory, regulatory and stem cell-like memory cells via CD45RO/CCR7/CD25/CD127/CD95/CD27. With 4 bases clipped from V and 10 bases from J, the junction kept 8 bases outside the gene matches. Germline lookup yields CDR1 SNHLY and CDR2 FYNNEI. CDR3 length: 13 amino acids. Sequencing targeted expressed TCRB transcripts, as all isolated RNA had been reverse transcribed. Deep immunoSEQ sequencing covered naive, central memory and regulatory T cell samples. Measured with immunoSEQ multiplex PCR; TCRdb has only the in-frame clones, and not every one. Here the sample spans hundreds of thousands of clones, about an eighth being singletons. The data derive from a study of beta chain features in type 1 diabetes. Study-level results: Type 1 diabetes patients had moderately but significantly shorter TCRB CDR3s in all four CD4+ subsets. Insertion counts at VDJ junctions were lower in type 1 diabetes patients, who also showed more deletions there. In patients and controls equally, PCR might favor templates that are shorter.

This chain joins TRBV2 and TRBJ1-1, with 8 bases that match TRBD1. The sequence was obtained from a man aged 18 to 29 with type 1 diabetes. Sequenced material: naive CD4+ T cells from blood. For the CDR3, the DNA is TGTGCCAGCAGTGTCGGGCAGGGGGCTTTAGCTTTCTTT. Encoded protein: CASSVGQGALAFF.